The 27 T cell receptor beta chains presented below share a single source sample, sequenced in a study of shared clonotypes between healthy human individuals. Measured with immunoSEQ multiplex PCR; TCRdb has only the in-frame clones, and not every one. The sample has about 2.3 million clones, approximately 95% seen once. The source material was naive CD4+ T cells from PBMCs. Subset defined: CD45RA+ positively selected. The origin of the receptors is a young man in good health. Some clones in this sample may be carry-over from other donors' samples.

This clone showed up just once. The chain is built from TRBV2 and TRBJ2-1, with TRBD1 as a possible D gene (6 bases). Germline-derived CDR1 and CDR2 are SNHLY and FYNNEI. The CDR3 is made up of 15 amino acids. Trimming removed 1 base from V and 8 bases from J, with 15 bases in between. The CDR3 DNA follows: TGTGCCAGCAGTGAAGATTCACACCAGGGGTATGAGCAGTTCTTC. Translation gives CASSEDSHQGYEQFF.

This clone was observed a single time. The genes are TRBV6-5 and TRBJ2-2; TRBD1 is a possible D gene (6 bases). Trimming cost V 2 bases and J 8 bases, with 12 bases left between them. Germline V gives CDR1 MNHEY, CDR2 SVGAGI. The CDR3 has 14 amino acids. The CDR3 sequence is CASSYGRGPGELFF. CDR3 bases: TGTGCCAGCAGTTACGGCAGGGGACCAGGGGAGCTGTTTTTT.

In DNA form, the CDR3 reads TGTGCCAGCAGCTTAAGTCGGGTGAGGGGACAATATCCCCAGTACTTC. Translated, it gives CASSLSRVRGQYPQYF. This chain links TRBV7-2 with TRBJ2-5; D is possibly TRBD1 (6 bases). Per the germline V gene, CDR1 is SGHTA and CDR2 is FQGNSA. The CDR3 is 16 amino acids. The germline V and J ends were trimmed by 2 bases and 9 bases, with 22 bases remaining between them.

CDR3 loop: CASSFMAFSAVRSETQYF. In nucleotides, the CDR3 is TGTGCCAGCAGCTTTATGGCGTTTTCGGCCGTCAGGTCAGAGACCCAGTACTTC. The V call is TRBV7-2, the J call TRBJ2-5; no reliable D call. Trimming removed 3 bases at V and 4 bases at J, with 24 bases between. CDR1 and CDR2 (germline): SGHTA, FQGNSA. The CDR3 sequence is 18 residues long.

V usage is TRBV5-1 and J usage is TRBJ2-1, with 7 bases that match TRBD2. J gave up 2 bases and V 2 bases, and 4 bases lay outside the gene matches. The length of the CDR3 is 15 residues. Per the germline V gene, CDR1 is SGHRS and CDR2 is YFSETQ. CDR3 loop: CASSFLAETYNEQFF. The DNA of the CDR3 is TGCGCCAGCAGCTTTCTAGCGGAAACCTACAATGAGCAGTTCTTC.

V usage is TRBV6-1 and J usage is TRBJ2-7, with D perhaps TRBD2 (6 bases). The CDR3 is made up of 15 amino acids. V dropped 2 bases and J dropped 5 bases, with 16 bases sitting between them. Per the germline V gene, CDR1 is MNHNS and CDR2 is SASEGT. Here the CDR3 reads CASSEYGGLTDEQYF. The CDR3 DNA is TGTGCCAGCAGTGAATACGGGGGACTCACGGACGAGCAGTACTTC.

The rearrangement uses TRBV5-1 and TRBJ2-2; no clear D. The length of the CDR3 is 16 residues. The germline gives CDR1 SGHRS, CDR2 YFSETQ. V was cut by 2 bases and J by 0 bases, with 11 bases left in between. The CDR3 loop is CASSLFLGSNTGELFF. The CDR3 nucleotides are TGCGCCAGCAGCTTATTTCTGGGGTCGAACACCGGGGAGCTGTTTTTT. Full variable domain (rest looked up from reference TRBV5-1 and TRBJ2-2): KAGVTQTPRYLIKTRGQQVTLSCSPISGHRSVSWYQQTPGQGLQFLFEYFSETQRNKGNFPGRFSGRQFSNSRSEMNVSTLELGDSALYLCASSLFLGSNTGELFFGEGSRLTVL.

In the case of this clone: Other DNA sequences from this sample encode an identical CDR3 as well. The J gene is TRBJ2-3, the V gene TRBV5-1; tentatively, D is TRBD2 (6 bases). The V gene's germline CDR1 is SGHRS and CDR2 YFSETQ. V lost 7 bases, J lost 6 bases, and 21 bases lay in between. This CDR3 region has 15 residues. This CDR3 reads CASSPLGGGTDTQYF. CDR3 DNA: TGCGCCAGCTCCCCATTGGGCGGAGGGACCGATACGCAGTATTTT. The full variable domain, its missing parts supplied by reference TRBV5-1 and TRBJ2-3, is KAGVTQTPRYLIKTRGQQVTLSCSPISGHRSVSWYQQTPGQGLQFLFEYFSETQRNKGNFPGRFSGRQFSNSRSEMNVSTLELGDSALYLCASSPLGGGTDTQYFGPGTRLTVL.

J is TRBJ2-2 and V is TRBV27; TRBD2 matches at 8 bases. Germline lookup yields CDR1 MNHEY and CDR2 SMNVEV (reference sequence). The CDR3 runs to 17 residues. V trimming: 2 bases; J trimming: 5 bases; junction bases outside the gene matches: 10. In DNA form, the CDR3 reads TGTGCCAGCAGTTTAGGGCGGGAGGCCCGCCGAACCGGGGAGCTGTTTTTT. This gives the protein CASSLGREARRTGELFF.

The chain couples TRBV7-9 to TRBJ2-2; tentative D call: TRBD1 (6 bases). Trimming removed 5 bases at V and 4 bases at J, with 8 bases between. Per the germline V gene, CDR1 is SEHNR and CDR2 is FQNEAQ (reference sequence). The CDR3 loop spans 13 amino acids. The CDR3 reads CASSATGTGELFF. CDR3 coding DNA: TGTGCCAGCAGCGCGACAGGCACCGGGGAGCTGTTTTTT.

The chain links TRBV9 to TRBJ1-4, with D perhaps matching TRBD1 (6 bases). The length of the CDR3 is 15 residues. Germline assignment: CDR1 SGDLS and CDR2 YYNGEE. Trimming cost V 4 bases and J 8 bases, with 18 bases left between them. CDR3 coding DNA: TGTGCCAGCAGCTCCTCCACAGGGCTCCGGGAAAAACTGTTTTTT. This translates into CASSSSTGLREKLFF.

This clone was found once. The chain carries TRBV6-5 and TRBJ2-7; TRBD2 matches at 13 bases. The CDR3 length is 16 residues. Germline V gives CDR1 MNHEY, CDR2 SVGAGI. Trimming removed 2 bases from V and 3 bases from J; junction bases left unmatched: 4. As DNA, the CDR3 is TGTGCCAGCAGTTACACTAGCGGGAGGGGAGTCTACGAGCAGTACTTC. This encodes CASSYTSGRGVYEQYF.

J is TRBJ1-2 and V is TRBV5-4; TRBD1 might be the D (6 bases). Germline CDR1 SGHNT, CDR2 YYREEE (reference sequence). V was shortened by 5 bases and J by 6 bases, with 20 bases between the two germline ends. The CDR3 runs 15 residues. The CDR3 here is CASSQPWGRKDGYTF. The CDR3 bases are TGTGCCAGCAGTCAACCATGGGGGCGGAAGGATGGCTACACCTTC.

The V and J genes are TRBV6-1 and TRBJ2-7; D uncertain. The CDR3 contains 12 residues. Germline V gene sequence: CDR1 MNHNS, CDR2 SASEGT. V was cut by 6 bases and J by 3 bases, with 9 bases left in between. The CDR3 coding sequence is TGTGCCAGCAGCTTACTTGGCTACGAGCAGTACTTC. Translating it yields CASSLLGYEQYF.

The genes are TRBV7-2 and TRBJ1-1, with 7 bases lining up with TRBD1. With 5 bases clipped from V and 1 base from J, the junction kept 7 bases outside the gene matches. CDR1 is SGHTA, CDR2 FQGNSA, per germline. The CDR3 totals 15 residues. For the CDR3, the DNA is TGTGCCAGCAGCCCGTACAGGGGAGGGAACACTGAAGCTTTCTTT. The encoded protein is CASSPYRGGNTEAFF.

This chain uses TRBV5-8 with TRBJ2-5, with TRBD1 as a possible D gene (6 bases). This CDR3 is built from 14 residues. From germline, CDR1 is SGHTS and CDR2 YDEGEE. Trimming left V 4 bases short and J 7 bases short, with 17 bases between. This chain's CDR3 is CASSPGTRLGTQYF. In DNA, the CDR3 is TGTGCCAGCAGCCCGGGGACACGGCTTGGGACCCAGTACTTC.

This clone was recorded once. V is TRBV6-6 and J is TRBJ2-3; D unresolved. CDR3 length equals 13 residues. Trimming pared 4 bases from V and 1 base from J, leaving 6 bases between. Germline-derived CDR1 and CDR2 are MNHNY and SVGAGI (reference sequence). CDR3: CASSLDGTDTQYF. DNA for the CDR3: TGTGCCAGCAGTTTGGACGGCACAGATACGCAGTATTTT.

The chain carries TRBV6-1 and TRBJ2-7; D not resolved. The V end was cut by 11 bases, the J end by 3 bases, with 20 bases between. Per germline, CDR1 MNHNS and CDR2 SASEGT. The length of the CDR3 is 14 residues. The chain's CDR3 is CALGPGPWSYEQYF. The CDR3 nucleotides read TGTGCCTTAGGCCCCGGACCCTGGAGCTACGAGCAGTACTTC.

The chain links TRBV28 to TRBJ2-2, with unresolved D. Germline CDR1 is MDHEN and CDR2 is SYDVKM. The CDR3 consists of 16 residues. Trimming shortened V by 6 bases and J by 4 bases, and 18 bases separated the two germline ends. CDR3 sequence: CASRISGGSGTGELFF. As DNA, the CDR3 is TGTGCCAGCAGGATTTCGGGTGGCTCCGGCACCGGGGAGCTGTTTTTT.

The chain is built from TRBV15 and TRBJ1-3; D is undetermined. The CDR3 is 15 residues long. Germline V gene lookup returns CDR1 LNHNV and CDR2 YYDKDF (reference sequence). Trimming took 0 bases from V and 3 from J, leaving 9 bases between them. The CDR3 region is CATSREMFSGNTIYF. CDR3 nucleotides: TGTGCCACCAGCAGAGAGATGTTTAGTGGAAACACCATATATTTT.

This rearrangement joins TRBV27 to TRBJ1-1, with D perhaps TRBD1 (6 bases). This CDR3 has 16 amino acids. Germline V gene lookup returns CDR1 MNHEY and CDR2 SMNVEV (reference sequence). V was cut by 2 bases and J by 0 bases, with 13 bases left in between. The CDR3 coding sequence is TGTGCCAGCAGTTTAAGGCAGACAGGAGTGAACACTGAAGCTTTCTTT. It translates to CASSLRQTGVNTEAFF.

The V call is TRBV25-1, the J call TRBJ1-1; no reliable D call. The germline CDR1 and CDR2 sequences are MGHDK and SYGVNS. V lost 6 bases and J 13 bases, leaving 12 bases between the germline ends. This CDR3 is 10 amino acids long. The CDR3 DNA reads TGTGCCAGCAGCCGGGAGGTTGTTTTCTTT. Translated: CASSREVVFF. The whole variable domain, remainder taken from reference TRBV25-1 and TRBJ1-1, is EADIYQTPRYLVIGTGKKITLECSQTMGHDKMYWYQQDPGMELHLIHYSYGVNSTEKGDLSSESTVSRIRTEHFPLTLESARPSHTSQYLCASSREVVFFGQGTRLTVV.

As concerns this clone: Other DNA sequences from this sample encode an identical CDR3 as well. The chain carries TRBV9 and TRBJ2-2; 10 bases map to TRBD1. Per the germline V gene, CDR1 is SGDLS and CDR2 is YYNGEE. The CDR3 length is 15 residues. Trimming at V came to 3 bases and at J to 4 bases, leaving 3 bases not matched to a gene. The CDR3 region is CASSAGTGVTGELFF. The DNA for the CDR3 is TGTGCCAGCAGCGCCGGGACAGGGGTCACCGGGGAGCTGTTTTTT.

Only one count was recorded for this clone. CDR3 sequence (DNA): TGTGCCAGCAGCCGGGACAGGGGGGAGCTGTTTTTT. This gives the protein CASSRDRGELFF. The chain is built from TRBV27 and TRBJ2-2; TRBD1 aligns across 8 bases. V shed 6 bases, J shed 8 bases, and the junction held 2 bases outside the gene matches. CDR3 length: 12 amino acids. Germline V gene data show CDR1 as MNHEY and CDR2 as SMNVEV (reference sequence).

Details on this clone: At one end the junction does not follow the germline gene, possibly because of a read error. Here the CDR3 reads CSAGTTVTQYF. The CDR3 DNA reads TGCAGTGCCGGGACGACAGTTACGCAGTATTTT. The gene calls are TRBV20-1 and TRBJ2-3; D tentatively fits TRBD1 or TRBD2 (5 bases each). The CDR3 consists of 11 residues. Germline V gives CDR1 DFQATT, CDR2 SNEGSKA (reference sequence).

This chain uses TRBV5-5 with TRBJ2-7; D unclear. With 1 base removed from V and 2 bases from J, the gap between germline ends came to 7 bases. The CDR3 length is 13 residues. The germline gives CDR1 SGHKS, CDR2 YYEKEE (reference sequence). CDR3 region: CASSLWQTYEQYF. CDR3 in DNA: TGTGCCAGCAGCTTGTGGCAGACCTACGAGCAGTACTTC.

The chain recombines TRBV9 with TRBJ1-3; no definite D call. This CDR3 is built from 15 residues. V lost 5 bases, J lost 0 bases, and 12 bases lay in between. Looked up from germline, CDR1 is SGDLS and CDR2 is YYNGEE. CDR3 nucleotide sequence: TGTGCCAGCAGTGCTGAGGGCTTCTCTGGAAACACCATATATTTT. Encoded protein: CASSAEGFSGNTIYF.